A single TCR beta chain is shown here with its context. The antigen remains undetermined. This specimen belongs to a study of cytomegalovirus exposure and HLA in healthy donors. General study results and limits: The majority of TCR sequences were rare, yet some public TCRs appeared in many donors. CMV serostatus was the sole immune exposure information available. In a later analysis, across HLA loci, associated TCR counts were highest for DRB1, lowest for HLA-C.

60 Vbeta and 13 Jbeta primers were used in PCR. TCRdb keeps only in-frame clones here, not all; method: immunoSEQ multiplex PCR. The table has roughly 150,000 clones, approximately 60% seen once; the top ten hold about 1.5%. J was trimmed by 2 bases and V by 2 bases; bases with no gene match: 13. There are 18 residues in the CDR3. The V gene's germline CDR1 is SNHLY and CDR2 FYNNEI. This sequence originates from a human donor in good health. The chain joins TRBV2 to TRBJ2-7; 9 nucleotides agree with TRBD2. Specimen: PBMCs. The CDR3 nucleotides read TGTGCCAGCAGTGAACCCCCCCGGAGGGGCGGGAGGGCCTACGAGCAGTACTTC. Translating gives CASSEPPRRGGRAYEQYF.